These 28 T cell receptor beta chains share one sample of origin, sequenced in a study of shared clonotypes between healthy human individuals. Repertoires were generated with immunoSEQ multiplex PCR, while TCRdb's copy carries only in-frame clones and drops some. The sample shows more than 2 million clones, about 93% of them seen only once. Only CD45RO-negative cells positively selected for CCR7 counted as naive CD8 cells, so terminally differentiated effector memory CD45RA+ cells were excluded. The specimen sequenced was naive CD8+ T cells from PBMCs. All receptors come from a young man in good health. Some clones in this sample may be carry-over from other donors' samples.

The J gene is TRBJ2-5, the V gene TRBV7-9; 7 bases align to TRBD1. V lost 2 bases and J lost 5; bases outside the gene matches: 8. The CDR3 contains 15 residues. CDR1 is SEHNR and CDR2 is FQNEAQ in the germline V gene (reference sequence). The CDR3 nucleotides are TGTGCCAGCAGCTTACCCTGGACAGGTATGGAGACCCAGTACTTC. Translating gives CASSLPWTGMETQYF.

J is TRBJ2-3 and V is TRBV19; D is ambiguous. The CDR3 spans 16 residues. The germline CDR1 and CDR2 sequences are LNHDA and SQIVND (reference sequence). V was trimmed by 3 bases and J by 1 base, leaving 14 bases between them. The CDR3 protein is CASSILTLAGTDTQYF. CDR3 sequence (DNA): TGTGCCAGTAGTATTCTAACGCTGGCGGGCACAGATACGCAGTATTTT.

This rearrangement joins TRBV27 to TRBJ1-1, with 9 bases aligning to TRBD1. Per germline, CDR1 MNHEY and CDR2 SMNVEV (reference sequence). The CDR3 sequence is 14 residues long. Trimming took 4 bases from V and 5 from J; bases not matched to a gene: 5. For the CDR3, the DNA is TGTGCCAGCAGTTACACGGGACAGGGTACTGAAGCTTTCTTT. Protein product: CASSYTGQGTEAFF.

The V and J genes are TRBV2 and TRBJ2-1, with 11 bases lining up with TRBD2. Germline-derived CDR1 and CDR2 are SNHLY and FYNNEI. The CDR3 totals 17 residues. The V gene end was trimmed by 10 bases and the J gene end by 0 bases; junction bases not matched to a gene: 11. DNA of the CDR3: TGTGCCAATACCGGGACTAGCGGTATGATCTCCTACAATGAGCAGTTCTTC. Amino acids: CANTGTSGMISYNEQFF.

This chain links TRBV5-4 with TRBJ1-2; possibly TRBD1 for D (5 bases). Germline V gives CDR1 SGHNT, CDR2 YYREEE (reference sequence). The V end was cut by 0 bases, the J end by 3 bases, with 12 bases between. The CDR3 has 15 residues. The chain's CDR3 is CASSLVGGGYYGYTF. DNA for the CDR3: TGTGCCAGCAGCTTGGTGGGGGGAGGTTACTATGGCTACACCTTC.

This chain links TRBV13 with TRBJ2-3; TRBD2 matches at 14 bases. Unmatched junction bases numbered 4, after V lost 5 bases and J lost 6 bases. Germline assignment: CDR1 PRHDT and CDR2 FYEKMQ (reference sequence). CDR3 length: 15 residues. In DNA, the CDR3 is TGTGCCAGCAGCGAGGGACTAGCGGGAGCCGATACGCAGTATTTT. Its translation is CASSEGLAGADTQYF.

V is TRBV27 and J is TRBJ2-2, with a weak D call TRBD1 (6 bases). The germline V gene encodes CDR1 MNHEY and CDR2 SMNVEV (reference sequence). The CDR3 length is 14 residues. V dropped 3 bases and J dropped 8 bases, with 13 bases sitting between them. CDR3 nucleotide sequence: TGTGCCAGCAGTTTGTTAGGGGGTAAGGGGGAGCTGTTTTTT. Protein: CASSLLGGKGELFF.

The CDR3 loop reads CASSLRQGQGDTQYF. CDR3 coding DNA: TGTGCCAGCAGTTTACGGCAGGGGCAGGGAGATACGCAGTATTTT. V gene TRBV27 combines with J gene TRBJ2-3; the D gene is possibly TRBD1 (6 bases). Germline V gives CDR1 MNHEY, CDR2 SMNVEV (reference sequence). CDR3 length: 15 residues. Trimming removed 2 bases from V and 5 bases from J, with 14 bases in between.

The chain is built from TRBV12-5 and TRBJ2-2; D not resolved. Germline values: CDR1 LGHNT, CDR2 FRNRAP. The CDR3 is made up of 12 amino acids. The ends were cut back, 2 bases at V and 6 bases at J, with 4 bases in the middle. The CDR3 nucleotides read TGTGCTAGTGGTTTGAGGCCCGGGGAGCTGTTTTTT. This gives the protein CASGLRPGELFF.

The J gene is TRBJ2-5, the V gene TRBV6-1, with D possibly matching TRBD1 (6 bases). The last part of the DNA fits TRBJ2-7 better; the J call may be wrong. CDR1 and CDR2 (germline): MNHNS, SASEGT. The CDR3 covers 14 residues. DNA for the CDR3: TGTGCCAGCAGTGTCTACAGGGAGAACTACGAGCAGTACTTC. Protein product: CASSVYRENYEQYF.

V is TRBV23-1 and J is TRBJ1-1, with D tentatively TRBD1 (5 bases). TRBV23-1 is noted as an ORF with a role that remains uncertain. The germline V and J ends were trimmed by 1 base and 1 base, with 13 bases remaining between them. This CDR3 has 16 amino acids. CDR3 sequence (DNA): TGCGCCAGCAGTCAATTCAAGGGGCTGAGGAACACTGAAGCTTTCTTT. It yields the protein CASSQFKGLRNTEAFF.

The V gene is TRBV7-9, the J gene TRBJ2-7, with D maybe TRBD2 (7 bases). Per germline, CDR1 SEHNR and CDR2 FQNEAQ (reference sequence). Trimming took off 4 bases at V and 3 bases at J, with 13 bases between the two ends. The CDR3 sequence is 14 residues long. CDR3 DNA sequence: TGTGCCAGCAGCTCGAGGGGGGGAGACTACGAGCAGTACTTC. This gives the protein CASSSRGGDYEQYF.

The chain recombines TRBV27 with TRBJ2-2; a possible D gene is TRBD1 (6 bases). From germline, CDR1 is MNHEY and CDR2 SMNVEV (reference sequence). Trimming took off 8 bases at V and 2 bases at J, with 9 bases between the two ends. The CDR3 has 13 amino acids. The CDR3 reads CASGDINTGELFF. CDR3 coding DNA: TGTGCCAGCGGGGACATAAACACCGGGGAGCTGTTTTTT.

V and J are TRBV19 and TRBJ2-1, with a weak D call TRBD2 (6 bases). V lost 5 bases and J 7 bases, leaving 12 bases between the germline ends. The CDR3 contains 13 residues. Germline loops: CDR1 LNHDA, CDR2 SQIVND (reference sequence). The CDR3 region has the DNA TGTGCCAGTAGTGGGACTCCCGGGAATGAGCAGTTCTTC. Protein product: CASSGTPGNEQFF.

On this clone itself: Other nucleotide sequences from this sample produce the same CDR3. The chain uses TRBV27 and TRBJ2-1; D is undetermined. The length of the CDR3 is 11 residues. Germline CDR1 is MNHEY and CDR2 is SMNVEV (reference sequence). Deletions cut 1 base from V and 9 bases from J, with 4 bases between. Here the CDR3 reads CASSLLGEQFF. CDR3 DNA: TGTGCCAGCAGTTTATTGGGTGAGCAGTTCTTC.

The table lists this clone with a few counts. CDR3 loop: CASSLVLAGVVEQYF. The DNA for the CDR3 is TGTGCCAGCAGCTTAGTACTAGCGGGAGTCGTCGAGCAGTACTTC. This sequence joins TRBV13 and TRBJ2-7, with 11 bases matching TRBD2. Per the germline V gene, CDR1 is PRHDT and CDR2 is FYEKMQ (reference sequence). Losses at the gene ends were 1 base for V and 6 bases for J; bases not matched to a gene: 5. The CDR3 has 15 residues.

This chain joins TRBV2 and TRBJ2-2; the D is unclear. CDR1 and CDR2 (germline): SNHLY, FYNNEI. V lost 3 bases to trimming and J lost 1 base, with 9 bases between them. This CDR3 has 15 residues. The CDR3 DNA reads TGTGCCAGCAGTGATTGGCAGGAGAACACCGGGGAGCTGTTTTTT. Translated, it gives CASSDWQENTGELFF.

The chain is built from TRBV5-4 and TRBJ2-7; possibly TRBD2 for D (6 bases). Germline-derived CDR1 and CDR2 are SGHNT and YYREEE (reference sequence). The CDR3 runs to 14 residues. V was trimmed by 3 bases and J by 0 bases, leaving 10 bases between them. The DNA for the CDR3 is TGTGCCAGCAGCTGGGGCGGGGCCTCCTACGAGCAGTACTTC. Its protein is CASSWGGASYEQYF.

This chain uses TRBV28 with TRBJ1-2; D is perhaps TRBD1 (6 bases). Trimming removed 6 bases from V and 0 bases from J, with 20 bases in between. CDR3 size: 17 residues. CDR1 is MDHEN and CDR2 is SYDVKM in the germline V gene. The CDR3 DNA is TGTGCCAGCAGCCTGACAGGCGGAGGGACTTCTAACTATGGCTACACCTTC. Protein product: CASSLTGGGTSNYGYTF.

A few counts support this clone. The V call is TRBV2, the J call TRBJ1-1; D call uncertain. From germline, CDR1 is SNHLY and CDR2 FYNNEI. V lost 8 bases to trimming and J lost 4 bases, with 11 bases between them. The CDR3 consists of 12 residues. This chain's CDR3 is CASWTGSTEAFF. CDR3 DNA sequence: TGTGCCAGCTGGACGGGGAGCACTGAAGCTTTCTTT.

The chain recombines TRBV4-1 with TRBJ2-1; TRBD2 agrees at 8 bases. Germline loops: CDR1 MGHRA, CDR2 YSYEKL. The V segment lost 1 base and the J segment 8 bases; nucleotides outside the gene matches: 7. There are 15 residues in the CDR3. CDR3 loop: CASSQAQREGYEQFF. In DNA, the CDR3 is TGCGCCAGCAGCCAAGCCCAACGGGAGGGCTATGAGCAGTTCTTC.

The CDR3 DNA reads as TGCGCCAGCAGCCAAGATACCGCAGCGGGGAGCTACAATGAGCAGTTCTTC. Encoded protein: CASSQDTAAGSYNEQFF. The chain links TRBV4-1 to TRBJ2-1; TRBD2 matches at 7 bases. The germline CDR1 and CDR2 sequences are MGHRA and YSYEKL. This CDR3 has 17 residues. Trimming removed 0 bases from V and 3 bases from J; junction bases left unmatched: 8.

V and J are TRBV12-5 and TRBJ2-5; 9 bases agree with TRBD1. The CDR3 spans 16 residues. The V gene end was trimmed by 4 bases and the J gene end by 5 bases; junction bases not matched to a gene: 11. Looked up from germline, CDR1 is LGHNT and CDR2 is FRNRAP. CDR3 DNA: TGTGCTAGTGGTTCCGACAGGGGGAGCGGGTTGGAGACCCAGTACTTC. It yields the protein CASGSDRGSGLETQYF.

The chain employs TRBV15 and TRBJ2-3; TRBD2 matches at 7 bases. V was clipped by 1 base and J by 6 bases; unmatched bases: 7. The CDR3 contains 15 residues. Germline V gene sequence: CDR1 LNHNV, CDR2 YYDKDF (reference sequence). The CDR3 is CATSRGRLAGDTQYF. Written as DNA, the CDR3 is TGTGCCACCAGCAGAGGGAGACTAGCAGGGGATACGCAGTATTTT.

The gene calls are TRBV7-6 and TRBJ2-7, with D perhaps matching TRBD1 (6 bases). The V end was cut by 5 bases, the J end by 4 bases, with 9 bases between. The CDR3 is 12 amino acids. Germline loops: CDR1 SGHVS, CDR2 FNYEAQ. The CDR3 coding sequence is TGTGCCAGCAGCACAACAGGGTACGAGCAGTACTTC. It specifies CASSTTGYEQYF.

This rearrangement joins TRBV29-1 to TRBJ2-7; 7 bases fit TRBD1. Germline V lookup: CDR1 SQVTM, CDR2 ANQGSEA. The CDR3 length is 15 residues. Losses at the gene ends were 6 bases for V and 6 bases for J; bases not matched to a gene: 17. CDR3 region: CSVPHRGSKYGEQYF. Written as DNA, the CDR3 is TGCAGCGTACCACACAGGGGATCTAAGTATGGCGAGCAGTACTTC.

The sample holds one count of this clone. The chain links TRBV11-2 to TRBJ2-5; TRBD1 matches 10 bases. Germline V lookup: CDR1 SGHAT, CDR2 FQNNGV. This CDR3 spans 15 amino acids. V lost 2 bases, J lost 6 bases, and 6 bases stayed unmatched. CDR3 nucleotide sequence: TGTGCCAGCAGCTTAACGACAGGGGGCACAAAGACCCAGTACTTC. It yields the protein CASSLTTGGTKTQYF.

This rearrangement joins TRBV11-2 to TRBJ2-2, with D unresolved. This CDR3 is built from 14 residues. Germline loops: CDR1 SGHAT, CDR2 FQNNGV. The V end was cut by 0 bases, the J end by 4 bases, with 6 bases between. CDR3 nucleotide sequence: TGTGCCAGCAGCTTAGACACCCTCACCGGGGAGCTGTTTTTT. Protein sequence: CASSLDTLTGELFF. Full variable domain (rest looked up from reference TRBV11-2 and TRBJ2-2): EAGVAQSPRYKIIEKRQSVAFWCNPISGHATLYWYQQILGQGPKLLIQFQNNGVVDDSQLPKDRFSAERLKGVDSTLKIQPAKLEDSAVYLCASSLDTLTGELFFGEGSRLTVL.